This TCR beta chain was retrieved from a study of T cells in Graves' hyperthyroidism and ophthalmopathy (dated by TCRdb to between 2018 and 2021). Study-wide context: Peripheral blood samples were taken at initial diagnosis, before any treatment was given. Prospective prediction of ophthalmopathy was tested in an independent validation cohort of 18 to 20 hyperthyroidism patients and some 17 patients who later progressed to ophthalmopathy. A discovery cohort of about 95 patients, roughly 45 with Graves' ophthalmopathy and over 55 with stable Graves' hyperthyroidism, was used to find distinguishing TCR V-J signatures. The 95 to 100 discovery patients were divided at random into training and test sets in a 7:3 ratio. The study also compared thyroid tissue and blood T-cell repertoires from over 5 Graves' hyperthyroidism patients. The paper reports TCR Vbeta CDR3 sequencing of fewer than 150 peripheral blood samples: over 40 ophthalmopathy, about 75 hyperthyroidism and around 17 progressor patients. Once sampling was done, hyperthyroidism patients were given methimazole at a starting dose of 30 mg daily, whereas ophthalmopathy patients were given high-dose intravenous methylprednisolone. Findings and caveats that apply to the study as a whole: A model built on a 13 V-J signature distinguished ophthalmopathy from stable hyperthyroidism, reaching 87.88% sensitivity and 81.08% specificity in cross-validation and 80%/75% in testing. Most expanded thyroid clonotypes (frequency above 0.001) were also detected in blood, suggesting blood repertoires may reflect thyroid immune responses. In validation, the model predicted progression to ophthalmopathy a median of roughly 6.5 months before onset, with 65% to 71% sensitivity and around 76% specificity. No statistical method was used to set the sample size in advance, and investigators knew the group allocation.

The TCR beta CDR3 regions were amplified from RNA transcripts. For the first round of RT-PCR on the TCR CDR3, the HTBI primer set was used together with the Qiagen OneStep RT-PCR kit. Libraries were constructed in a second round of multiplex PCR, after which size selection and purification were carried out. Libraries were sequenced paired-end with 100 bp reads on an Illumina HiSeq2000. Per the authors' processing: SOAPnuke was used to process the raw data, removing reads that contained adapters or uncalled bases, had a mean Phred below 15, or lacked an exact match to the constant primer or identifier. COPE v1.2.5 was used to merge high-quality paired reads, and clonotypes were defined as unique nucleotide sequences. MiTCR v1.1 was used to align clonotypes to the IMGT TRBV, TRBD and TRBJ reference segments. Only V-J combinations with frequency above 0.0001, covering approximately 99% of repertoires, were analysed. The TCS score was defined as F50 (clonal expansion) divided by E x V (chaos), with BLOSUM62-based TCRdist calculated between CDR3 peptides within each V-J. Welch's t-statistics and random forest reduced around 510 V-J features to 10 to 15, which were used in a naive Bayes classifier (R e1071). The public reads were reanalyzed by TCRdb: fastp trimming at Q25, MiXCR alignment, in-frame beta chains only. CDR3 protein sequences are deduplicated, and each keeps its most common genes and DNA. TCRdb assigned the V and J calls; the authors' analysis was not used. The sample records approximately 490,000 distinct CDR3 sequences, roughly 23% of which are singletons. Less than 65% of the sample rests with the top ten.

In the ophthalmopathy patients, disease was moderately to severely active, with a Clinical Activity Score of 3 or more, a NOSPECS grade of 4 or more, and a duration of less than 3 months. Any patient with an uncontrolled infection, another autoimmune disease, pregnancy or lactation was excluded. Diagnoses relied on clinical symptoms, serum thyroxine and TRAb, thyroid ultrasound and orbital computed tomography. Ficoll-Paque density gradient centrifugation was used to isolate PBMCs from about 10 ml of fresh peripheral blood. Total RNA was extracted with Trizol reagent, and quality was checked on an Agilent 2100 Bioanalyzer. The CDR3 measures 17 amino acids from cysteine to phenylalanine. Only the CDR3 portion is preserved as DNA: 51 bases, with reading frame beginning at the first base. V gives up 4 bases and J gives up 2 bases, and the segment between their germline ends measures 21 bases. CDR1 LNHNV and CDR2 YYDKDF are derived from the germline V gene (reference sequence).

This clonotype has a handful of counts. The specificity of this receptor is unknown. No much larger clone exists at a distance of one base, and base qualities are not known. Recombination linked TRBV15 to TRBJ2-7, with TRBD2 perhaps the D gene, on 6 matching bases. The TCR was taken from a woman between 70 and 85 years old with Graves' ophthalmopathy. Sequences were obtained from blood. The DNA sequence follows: TGTGCCACCAGCACACCCGGGGGTCATGGGGGAGCCTACGAGCAGTACTTC. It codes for CATSTPGGHGGAYEQYF.